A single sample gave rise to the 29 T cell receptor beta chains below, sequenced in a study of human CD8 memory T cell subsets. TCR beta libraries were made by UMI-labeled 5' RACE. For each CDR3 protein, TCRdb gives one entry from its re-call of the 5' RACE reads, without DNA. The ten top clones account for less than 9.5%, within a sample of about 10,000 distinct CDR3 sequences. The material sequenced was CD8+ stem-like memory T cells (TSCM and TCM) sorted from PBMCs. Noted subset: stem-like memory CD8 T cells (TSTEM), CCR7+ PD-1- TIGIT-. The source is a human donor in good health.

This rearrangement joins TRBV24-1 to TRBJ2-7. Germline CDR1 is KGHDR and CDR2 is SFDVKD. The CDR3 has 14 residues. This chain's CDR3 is CATSDGRSSYEQYF.

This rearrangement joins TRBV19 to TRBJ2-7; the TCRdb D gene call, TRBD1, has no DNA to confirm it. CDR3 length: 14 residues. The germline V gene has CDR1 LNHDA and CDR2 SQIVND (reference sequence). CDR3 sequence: CASSIGIGTGEQYF.

CDR3 sequence: CASSLRASGGVYNEQFF. The rearrangement links TRBV5-5 to TRBJ2-1; TCRdb reports TRBD2, a call that lacks DNA to check it against. The CDR3 runs to 17 residues. Germline loops: CDR1 SGHKS, CDR2 YYEKEE (reference sequence).

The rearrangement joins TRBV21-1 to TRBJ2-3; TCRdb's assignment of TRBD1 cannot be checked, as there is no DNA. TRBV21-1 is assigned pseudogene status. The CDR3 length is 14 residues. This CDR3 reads CASKGGLGEDTQYF.

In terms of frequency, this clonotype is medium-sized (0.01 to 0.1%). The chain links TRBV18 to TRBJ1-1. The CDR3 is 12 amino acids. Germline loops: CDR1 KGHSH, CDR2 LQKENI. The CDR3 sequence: CASSTLGTEAFF.

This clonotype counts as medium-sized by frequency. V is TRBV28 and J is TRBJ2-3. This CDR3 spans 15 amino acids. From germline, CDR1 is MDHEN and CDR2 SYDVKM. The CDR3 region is CASSLEQSSTDTQYF. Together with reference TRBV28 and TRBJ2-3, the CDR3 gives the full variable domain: DVKVTQSSRYLVKRTGEKVFLECVQDMDHENMFWYRQDPGLGLRLIYFSYDVKMKEKGDIPEGYSVSREKKERFSLILESASTNQTSMYLCASSLEQSSTDTQYFGPGTRLTVL.

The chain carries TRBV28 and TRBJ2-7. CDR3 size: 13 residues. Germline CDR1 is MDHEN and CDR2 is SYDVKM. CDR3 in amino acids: CASSSGSTYEQYF.

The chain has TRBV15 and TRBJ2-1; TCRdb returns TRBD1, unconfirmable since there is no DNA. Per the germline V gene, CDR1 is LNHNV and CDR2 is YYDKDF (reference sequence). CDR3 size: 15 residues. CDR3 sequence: CATSVDGLGYNEQFF.

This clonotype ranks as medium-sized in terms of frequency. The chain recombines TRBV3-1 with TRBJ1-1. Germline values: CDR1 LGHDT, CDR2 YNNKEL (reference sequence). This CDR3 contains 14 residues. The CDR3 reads CASSRRTVNTEAFF.

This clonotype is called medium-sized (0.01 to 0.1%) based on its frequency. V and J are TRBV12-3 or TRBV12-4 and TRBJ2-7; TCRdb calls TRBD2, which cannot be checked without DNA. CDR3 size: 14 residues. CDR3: CASSFAGRAHEQYF.

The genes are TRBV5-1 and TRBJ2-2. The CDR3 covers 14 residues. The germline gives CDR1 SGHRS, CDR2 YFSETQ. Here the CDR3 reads CASLSAANTGELFF.

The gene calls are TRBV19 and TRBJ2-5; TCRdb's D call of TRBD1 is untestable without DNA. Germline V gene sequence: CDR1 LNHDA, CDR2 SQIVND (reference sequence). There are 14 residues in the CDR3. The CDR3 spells CASSTGQLGETQYF.

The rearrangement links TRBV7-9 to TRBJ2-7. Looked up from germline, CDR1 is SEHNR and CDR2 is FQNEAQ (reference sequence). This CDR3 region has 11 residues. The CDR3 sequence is CASSLTLEQYF.

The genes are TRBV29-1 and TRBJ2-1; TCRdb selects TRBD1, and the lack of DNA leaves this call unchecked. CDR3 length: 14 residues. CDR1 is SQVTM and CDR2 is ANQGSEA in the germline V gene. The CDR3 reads CSGVRDSSYNEQFF.

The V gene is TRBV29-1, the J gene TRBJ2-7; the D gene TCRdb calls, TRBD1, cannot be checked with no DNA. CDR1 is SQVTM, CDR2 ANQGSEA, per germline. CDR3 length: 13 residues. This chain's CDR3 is CSTRDWGSYEQYF.

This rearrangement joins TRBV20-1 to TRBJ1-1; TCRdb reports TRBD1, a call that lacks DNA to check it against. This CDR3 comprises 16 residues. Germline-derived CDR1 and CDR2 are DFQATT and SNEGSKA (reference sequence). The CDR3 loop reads CSARDLWTGRNTEAFF.

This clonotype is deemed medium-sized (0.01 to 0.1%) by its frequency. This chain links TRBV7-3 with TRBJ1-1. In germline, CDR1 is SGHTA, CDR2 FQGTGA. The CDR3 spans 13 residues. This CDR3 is CASSLYGNTEAFF.

The CDR3 sequence: CASSYGGTGVETQYF. The chain carries TRBV6-5 and TRBJ2-5; TCRdb's D gene call, TRBD1, goes unchecked for lack of DNA. This CDR3 comprises 15 residues. CDR1 and CDR2 from the germline V gene are MNHEY and SVGAGI.

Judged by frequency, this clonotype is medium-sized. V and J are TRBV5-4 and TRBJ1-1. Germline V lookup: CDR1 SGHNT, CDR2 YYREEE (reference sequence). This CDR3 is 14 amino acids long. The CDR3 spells CASSLGQSGTEAFF.

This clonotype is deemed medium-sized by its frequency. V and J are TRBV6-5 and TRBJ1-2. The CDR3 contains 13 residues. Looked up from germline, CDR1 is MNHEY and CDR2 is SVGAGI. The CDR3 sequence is CASSYGANYGYTF.

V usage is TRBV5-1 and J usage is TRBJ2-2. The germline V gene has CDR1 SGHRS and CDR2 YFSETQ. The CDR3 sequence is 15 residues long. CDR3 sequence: CASSPVDWGTGELFF.

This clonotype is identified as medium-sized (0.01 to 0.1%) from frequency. The CDR3 protein is CASSSFGPEKETQYF. The chain links TRBV7-2 to TRBJ2-5; the D call of TRBD1 rests on TCRdb alone, since no DNA is present to check it. Germline CDR1 reads SGHTA; CDR2 reads FQGNSA. This CDR3 is built from 15 residues.

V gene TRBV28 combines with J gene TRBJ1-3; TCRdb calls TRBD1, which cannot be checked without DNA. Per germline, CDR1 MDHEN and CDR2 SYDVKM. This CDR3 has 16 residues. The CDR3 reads CASRSADRGHGNTIYF. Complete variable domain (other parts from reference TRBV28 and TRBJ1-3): DVKVTQSSRYLVKRTGEKVFLECVQDMDHENMFWYRQDPGLGLRLIYFSYDVKMKEKGDIPEGYSVSREKKERFSLILESASTNQTSMYLCASRSADRGHGNTIYFGEGSWLTVV.

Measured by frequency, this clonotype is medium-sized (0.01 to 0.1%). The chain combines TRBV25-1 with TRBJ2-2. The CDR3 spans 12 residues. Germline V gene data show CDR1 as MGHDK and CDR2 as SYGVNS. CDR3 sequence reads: CASSELAGELFF.

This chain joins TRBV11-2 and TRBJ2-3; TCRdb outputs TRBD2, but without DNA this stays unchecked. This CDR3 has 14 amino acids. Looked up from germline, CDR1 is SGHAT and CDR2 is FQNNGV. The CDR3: CASSFAGSTDTQYF.

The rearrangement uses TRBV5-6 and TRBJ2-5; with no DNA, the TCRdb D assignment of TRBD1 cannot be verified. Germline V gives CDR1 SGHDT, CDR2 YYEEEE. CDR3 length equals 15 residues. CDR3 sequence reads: CASSLVRGFGETQYF.

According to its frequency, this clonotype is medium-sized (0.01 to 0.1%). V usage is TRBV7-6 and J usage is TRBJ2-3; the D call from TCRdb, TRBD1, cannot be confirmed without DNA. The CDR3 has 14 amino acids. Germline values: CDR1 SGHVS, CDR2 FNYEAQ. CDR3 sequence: CASSLLQTGDTQYF.

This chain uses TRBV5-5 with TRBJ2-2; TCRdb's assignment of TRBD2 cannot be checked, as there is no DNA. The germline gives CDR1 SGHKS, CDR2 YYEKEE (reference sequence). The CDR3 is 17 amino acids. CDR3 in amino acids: CASSLSSGGHITGELFF.

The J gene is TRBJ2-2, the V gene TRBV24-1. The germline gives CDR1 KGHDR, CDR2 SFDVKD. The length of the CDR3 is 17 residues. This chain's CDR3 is CATSENDKAITIGELFF.